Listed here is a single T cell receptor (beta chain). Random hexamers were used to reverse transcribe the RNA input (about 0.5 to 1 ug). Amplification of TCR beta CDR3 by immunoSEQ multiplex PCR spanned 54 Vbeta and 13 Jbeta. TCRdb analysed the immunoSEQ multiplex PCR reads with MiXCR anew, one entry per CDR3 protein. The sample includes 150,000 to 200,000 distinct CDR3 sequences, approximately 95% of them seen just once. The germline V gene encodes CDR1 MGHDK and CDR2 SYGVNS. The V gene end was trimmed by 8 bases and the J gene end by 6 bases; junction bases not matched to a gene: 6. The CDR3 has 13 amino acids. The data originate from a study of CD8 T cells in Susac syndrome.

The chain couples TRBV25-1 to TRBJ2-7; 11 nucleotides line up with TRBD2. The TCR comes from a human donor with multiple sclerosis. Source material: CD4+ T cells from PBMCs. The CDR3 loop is CASALAGGREQYF. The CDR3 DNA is TGTGCCAGCGCCCTAGCGGGGGGACGCGAGCAGTACTTC.